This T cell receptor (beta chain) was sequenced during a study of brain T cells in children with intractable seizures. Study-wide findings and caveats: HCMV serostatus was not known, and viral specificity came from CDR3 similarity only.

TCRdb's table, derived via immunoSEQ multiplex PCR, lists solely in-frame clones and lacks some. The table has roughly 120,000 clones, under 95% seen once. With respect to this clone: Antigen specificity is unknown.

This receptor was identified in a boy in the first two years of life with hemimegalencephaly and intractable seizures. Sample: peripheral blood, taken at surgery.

The chain's CDR3 is CATSDFPGDTQYF. The CDR3 DNA follows: TGTGCCACCAGTGATTTTCCGGGGGATACGCAGTATTTT. V usage is TRBV24-1 and J usage is TRBJ2-3, with D maybe TRBD2 (5 bases). V gave up 1 base and J gave up 6 bases, with 7 bases separating them. This CDR3 has 13 residues. In germline, CDR1 is KGHDR, CDR2 SFDVKD.